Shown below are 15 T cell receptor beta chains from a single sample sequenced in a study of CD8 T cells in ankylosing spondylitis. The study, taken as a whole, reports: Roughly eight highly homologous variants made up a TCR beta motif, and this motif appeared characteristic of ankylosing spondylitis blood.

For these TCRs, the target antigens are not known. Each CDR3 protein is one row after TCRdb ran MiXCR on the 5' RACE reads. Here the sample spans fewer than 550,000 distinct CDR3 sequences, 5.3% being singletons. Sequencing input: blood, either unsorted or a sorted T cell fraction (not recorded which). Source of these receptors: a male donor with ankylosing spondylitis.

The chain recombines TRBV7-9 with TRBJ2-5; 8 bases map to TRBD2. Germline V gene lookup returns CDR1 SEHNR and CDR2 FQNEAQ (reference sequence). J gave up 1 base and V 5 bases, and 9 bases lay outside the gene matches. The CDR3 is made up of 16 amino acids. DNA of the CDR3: TGTGCCAGCAGCCCCCTCCGGAGCGGGGGCCAAGAGACCCAGTACTTC. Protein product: CASSPLRSGGQETQYF.

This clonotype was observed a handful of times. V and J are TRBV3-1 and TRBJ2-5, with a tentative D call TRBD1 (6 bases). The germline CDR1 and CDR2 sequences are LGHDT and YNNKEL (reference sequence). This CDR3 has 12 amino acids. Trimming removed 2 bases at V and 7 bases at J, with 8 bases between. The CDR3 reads CASSQSRGTQYF. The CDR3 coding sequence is TGTGCCAGCAGCCAATCCAGGGGGACCCAGTACTTC.

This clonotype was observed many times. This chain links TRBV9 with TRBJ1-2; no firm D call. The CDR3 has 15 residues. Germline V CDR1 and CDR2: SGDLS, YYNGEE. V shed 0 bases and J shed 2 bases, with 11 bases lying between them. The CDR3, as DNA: TGTGCCAGCAGCGTAGAGGGTTGGCAGAACTATGGCTACACCTTC. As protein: CASSVEGWQNYGYTF.

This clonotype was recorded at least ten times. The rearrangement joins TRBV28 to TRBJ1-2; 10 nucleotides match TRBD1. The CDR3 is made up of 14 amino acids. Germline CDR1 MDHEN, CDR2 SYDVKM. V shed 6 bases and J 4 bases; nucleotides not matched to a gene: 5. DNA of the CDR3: TGTGCCAGCAGGCGGACAGGGGGGGGCTATGGCTACACCTTC. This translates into CASRRTGGGYGYTF.

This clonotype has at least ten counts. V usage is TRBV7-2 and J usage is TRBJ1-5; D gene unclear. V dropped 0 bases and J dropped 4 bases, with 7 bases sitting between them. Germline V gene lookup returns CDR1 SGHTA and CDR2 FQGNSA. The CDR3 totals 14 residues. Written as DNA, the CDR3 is TGTGCCAGCAGCTTAGCCCCTGGAAATCAGCCCCAGCATTTT. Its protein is CASSLAPGNQPQHF.

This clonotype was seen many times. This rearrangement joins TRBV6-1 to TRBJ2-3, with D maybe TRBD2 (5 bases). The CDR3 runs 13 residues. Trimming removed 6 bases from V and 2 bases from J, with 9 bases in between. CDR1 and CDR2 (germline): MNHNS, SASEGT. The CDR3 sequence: CASRPGSTDTQYF. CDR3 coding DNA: TGTGCCAGCAGGCCGGGATCCACAGATACGCAGTATTTT.

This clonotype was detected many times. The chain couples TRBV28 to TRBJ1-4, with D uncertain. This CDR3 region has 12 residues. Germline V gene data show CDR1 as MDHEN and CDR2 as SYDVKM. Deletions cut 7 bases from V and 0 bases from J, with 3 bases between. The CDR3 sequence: CASTATNEKLFF. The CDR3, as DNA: TGTGCCAGCACCGCAACTAATGAAAAACTGTTTTTT.

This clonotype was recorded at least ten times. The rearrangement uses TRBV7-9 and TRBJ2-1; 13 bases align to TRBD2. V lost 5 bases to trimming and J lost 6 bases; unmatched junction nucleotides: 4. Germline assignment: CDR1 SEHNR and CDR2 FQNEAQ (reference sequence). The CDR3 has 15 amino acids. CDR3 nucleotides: TGTGCCAGCAGCCCACTAGCGGGGGGGCCCAATGAGCAGTTCTTC. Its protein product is CASSPLAGGPNEQFF.

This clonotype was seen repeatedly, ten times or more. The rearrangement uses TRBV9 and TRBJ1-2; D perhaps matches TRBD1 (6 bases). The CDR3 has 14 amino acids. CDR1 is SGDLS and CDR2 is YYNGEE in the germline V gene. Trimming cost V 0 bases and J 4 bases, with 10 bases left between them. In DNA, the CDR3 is TGTGCCAGCAGCGTAGGCCAGGGGACCTATGGCTACACCTTC. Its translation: CASSVGQGTYGYTF.

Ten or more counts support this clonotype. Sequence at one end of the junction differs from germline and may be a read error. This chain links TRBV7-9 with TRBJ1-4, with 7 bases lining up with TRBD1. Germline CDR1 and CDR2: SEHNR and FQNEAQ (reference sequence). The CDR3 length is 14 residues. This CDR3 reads CASTLGTENEKLFF. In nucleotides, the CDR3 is TGTGCCAGCACCTTAGGGACAGAGAATGAAAAACTGTTTTTT.

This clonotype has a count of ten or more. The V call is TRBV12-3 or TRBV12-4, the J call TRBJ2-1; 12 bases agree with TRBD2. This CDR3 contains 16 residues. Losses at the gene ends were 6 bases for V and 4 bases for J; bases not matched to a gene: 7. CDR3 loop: CASSRHLAGGYNEQFF. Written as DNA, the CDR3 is TGTGCCAGCAGCCGGCACCTAGCGGGAGGGTACAATGAGCAGTTCTTC.

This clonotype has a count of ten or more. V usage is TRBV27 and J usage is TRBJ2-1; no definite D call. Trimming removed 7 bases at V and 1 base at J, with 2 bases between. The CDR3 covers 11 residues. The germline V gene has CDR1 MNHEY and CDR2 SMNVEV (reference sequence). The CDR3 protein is CASTSYNEQFF. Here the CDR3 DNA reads TGTGCCAGCACATCCTACAATGAGCAGTTCTTC.

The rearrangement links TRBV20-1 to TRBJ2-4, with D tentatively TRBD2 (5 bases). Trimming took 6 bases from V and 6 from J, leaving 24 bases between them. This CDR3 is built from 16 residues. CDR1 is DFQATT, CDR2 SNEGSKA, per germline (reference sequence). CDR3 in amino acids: CSAPSTRGATPNIQYF. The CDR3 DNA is TGCAGTGCCCCGTCTACTAGAGGCGCTACGCCAAACATTCAGTACTTC.

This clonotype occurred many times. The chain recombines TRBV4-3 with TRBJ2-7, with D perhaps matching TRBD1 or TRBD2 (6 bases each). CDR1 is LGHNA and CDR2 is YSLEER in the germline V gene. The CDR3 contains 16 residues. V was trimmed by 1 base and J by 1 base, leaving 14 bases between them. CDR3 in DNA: TGCGCCAGCAGCCAAGGTGGGGGGCGCCTGTCCTACGAGCAGTACTTC. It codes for CASSQGGGRLSYEQYF.

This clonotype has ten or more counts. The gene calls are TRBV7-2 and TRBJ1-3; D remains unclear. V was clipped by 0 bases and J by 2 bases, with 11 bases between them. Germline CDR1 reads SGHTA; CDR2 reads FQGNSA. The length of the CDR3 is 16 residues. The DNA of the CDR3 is TGTGCCAGCAGCTTAGCGCCTCGGGGTACTGGAAACACCATATATTTT. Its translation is CASSLAPRGTGNTIYF.